This is a list of T cell receptor beta chains from one sample in a study of blood T cell repertoires in COVID-19. Sequencing used immunoSEQ multiplex PCR; TCRdb keeps in-frame clones, though not all of them. The data show about 190,000 clones, with over 80% seen just once and about 3.3% held by the top ten. The specimen sequenced was PBMCs or T cells enriched from blood (not recorded which). Receptors were obtained from a woman aged 25 to 39 who had been exposed to COVID-19. The CDR3 runs from the conserved cysteine through the conserved F or W. A D gene is named only where the DNA matches it firmly. Some rows have no size entry. The others give once, few or many, or a class for an expanded clone.

>TRBD2|TRBJ2-1|-|TRBV5-1
CASSSIAGQGNEQFF
TGCGCCAGCAGCTCGATAGCGGGCCAAGGTAATGAGCAGTTCTTC
>-|TRBJ2-7|-|TRBV29-1
CSGKGQEGQYF
TGCAGCGGGAAGGGACAAGAAGGGCAGTACTTC
>TRBD2|TRBJ2-7|-|TRBV12-3/TRBV12-4
CASRSGGAHEQYF
TGTGCCAGCAGGTCCGGGGGGGCCCACGAGCAGTACTTC
>-|TRBJ2-2|-|TRBV30
CAWRSIQNSNTGELFF
TGTGCCTGGAGGTCAATTCAAAACTCGAACACCGGGGAGCTGTTTTTT
>-|TRBJ1-2|-|TRBV4-1
CASSQDSGVPYGYTF
TGCGCCAGCAGCCAAGATTCGGGGGTCCCCTATGGCTACACCTTC
>-|TRBJ2-1|-|TRBV19
CASHRGGMYNEQFF
TGTGCCAGTCATAGGGGGGGCATGTACAATGAGCAGTTCTTC
>TRBD2|TRBJ2-7|-|TRBV12-5
CASGFAGRVDEQYF
TGTGCTAGTGGTTTCGCAGGGAGGGTAGACGAGCAGTACTTC
>-|TRBJ2-5|-|TRBV4-3
CASSQDYLAVQETQYF
TGCGCCAGCAGCCAAGATTACTTAGCGGTCCAAGAGACCCAGTACTTC
>-|TRBJ1-5|-|TRBV29-1
CSVGQSNQPQHF
TGCAGCGTTGGACAGAGCAATCAGCCCCAGCATTTT
>-|TRBJ2-6|-|TRBV7-9
CASRLATGANVLTF
TGTGCCAGCAGACTAGCAACGGGGGCCAACGTCCTGACTTTC
>TRBD1|TRBJ1-1|few|TRBV3-1/TRBV3-2
CASSQEGGWTEAFF
TGTGCCAGCAGCCAAGAAGGGGGCTGGACTGAAGCTTTCTTT
>-|TRBJ1-6|few|TRBV27
CASSHGVRGDSPLHF
TGTGCCAGCAGCCACGGGGTCAGGGGAGATTCACCCCTCCACTTT
>TRBD1|TRBJ1-5|-|TRBV18
CASSPQGAGQPQHF
TGTGCCAGCTCACCACAGGGGGCAGGGCAGCCCCAGCATTTT
>-|TRBJ1-2|-|TRBV7-9
CASSLTMNSAYGYTF
TGTGCCAGCAGCTTAACTATGAATTCGGCCTATGGCTACACCTTC
>-|TRBJ2-7|-|TRBV6-2/TRBV6-3
CASSYDRRQGYEQYF
TGTGCCAGCAGTTACGATAGGCGGCAGGGGTACGAGCAGTACTTC
>TRBD2|TRBJ2-2|-|TRBV6-2/TRBV6-3
CASSYMGLAGVYTGELFF
TGTGCCAGCAGTTACATGGGACTAGCGGGGGTTTACACCGGGGAGCTGTTTTTT
>-|TRBJ1-2|-|TRBV5-4
CASRRDVGMYGYTF
TGTGCCAGCAGGCGGGACGTGGGAATGTATGGCTACACCTTC
>TRBD2|TRBJ2-5|-|TRBV25-1
CASRTSWGETQYF
TGTGCCAGCAGGACTAGCTGGGGAGAGACCCAGTACTTC
>-|TRBJ1-4|-|TRBV9
CASSAPGEIGDEKLFF
TGTGCCAGCAGCGCCCCGGGGGAGATCGGGGATGAAAAACTGTTTTTT
>-|TRBJ2-1|-|TRBV7-2
CASSSDYYNEQFF
TGTGCCAGCAGCTCCGACTACTACAATGAGCAGTTCTTC
>TRBD2|TRBJ2-5|-|TRBV11-2
CASSSGLAGAAEETQYF
TGTGCCAGCAGCTCGGGACTAGCGGGGGCCGCCGAAGAGACCCAGTACTTC
>TRBD1|TRBJ2-2|-|TRBV7-6
CASSLSPGQGNTGELFF
TGTGCCAGCAGCTTATCTCCCGGACAGGGGAACACCGGGGAGCTGTTTTTT
>TRBD2|TRBJ2-7|-|TRBV7-2
CASSLVLAGVYEQYF
TGTGCCAGCAGCTTGGTTCTAGCGGGGGTGTACGAGCAGTACTTC
>TRBD1|TRBJ2-7|-|TRBV6-5
CASSYPGQSREQYF
TGTGCCAGCAGTTACCCGGGACAGAGCCGGGAGCAGTACTTC
>-|TRBJ2-5|-|TRBV30
CAWSVLPNRHEETQYF
TGTGCCTGGAGTGTACTTCCGAATAGACATGAAGAGACCCAGTACTTC
>-|TRBJ2-5|-|TRBV7-2
CASSLFLETQYF
TGTGCCAGCAGCTTATTCCTAGAGACCCAGTACTTC
>-|TRBJ1-5|-|TRBV9
CASSAGQSNQPQHF
TGTGCCAGCAGCGCCGGACAGTCCAATCAGCCCCAGCATTTT
>-|TRBJ2-7|-|TRBV6-8
CASSSPGSDEQYF
TGTGCCAGCAGCTCCCCCGGGAGCGACGAGCAGTACTTC
>TRBD1|TRBJ2-7|-|TRBV27
CASSSGQGPYEQYF
TGTGCCAGCAGTTCGGGACAGGGCCCCTACGAGCAGTACTTC
>-|TRBJ2-5|-|TRBV7-7
CATSPGRPGPVETQYF
TGTGCGACCTCCCCAGGTCGGCCAGGGCCGGTTGAGACCCAGTACTTC
>-|TRBJ2-3|-|TRBV9
CASSSDRPDTQYF
TGTGCCAGCAGCTCAGACAGGCCAGATACGCAGTATTTT
>TRBD1|TRBJ1-2|few|TRBV11-2
CASSPTRDRGANYGYTF
TGTGCCAGCAGCCCTACCCGGGACAGGGGAGCTAACTATGGCTACACCTTC
>TRBD2|TRBJ2-1|-|TRBV4-2
CASSQELAGGSDEQFF
TGTGCCAGCAGCCAGGAACTAGCGGGGGGGAGTGATGAGCAGTTCTTC
>-|TRBJ1-6|-|TRBV4-1
CASSQAGTVLNSPLHF
TGCGCCAGCAGCCAAGCGGGAACGGTACTTAATTCACCCCTCCACTTT
>-|TRBJ1-1|-|TRBV18
CASSPRGPEAFF
TGTGCCAGCTCACCCAGGGGTCCTGAAGCTTTCTTT
>TRBD1|TRBJ1-1|few|TRBV5-4
CASSFGQALMNTEAFF
TGTGCCAGCAGCTTCGGACAGGCGTTAATGAACACTGAAGCTTTCTTT
>TRBD2|TRBJ2-2|-|TRBV18
CASSQGLHTTGELFF
TGTGCCAGCTCTCAGGGACTACACACCACCGGGGAGCTGTTTTTT
>-|TRBJ1-6|-|TRBV9
CASSVGRRGSSYNSPLHF
TGTGCCAGCAGCGTAGGTCGTCGTGGGAGCTCCTATAATTCACCCCTCCACTTT
>TRBD2|TRBJ2-3|-|TRBV29-1
CSVAAGVDTQYF
TGCAGCGTGGCAGCGGGGGTGGATACGCAGTATTTT
>-|TRBJ1-1|-|TRBV9
CASSVAPGQHTEAFF
TGTGCCAGCAGCGTAGCTCCCGGACAGCACACTGAAGCTTTCTTT
>-|TRBJ1-1|-|TRBV30
CAWSHGKGDTEAFF
TGTGCCTGGAGTCACGGGAAGGGGGACACTGAAGCTTTCTTT
>-|TRBJ2-5|-|TRBV5-4
CASSFLLETQYF
TGTGCCAGCAGCTTTCTGTTGGAGACCCAGTACTTC
>-|TRBJ2-5|-|TRBV18
CASSPSGQETQYF
TGTGCCAGCTCACCTTCCGGGCAAGAGACCCAGTACTTC
>TRBD1|TRBJ2-7|once|TRBV7-2
CASSPRPPPRTGNSYEQYF
TGTGCCAGCTCCCCCCGGCCCCCCCCTAGGACAGGGAACTCCTACGAGCAGTACTTC
>-|TRBJ2-3|-|TRBV2
CASSFSTDTQYF
TGTGCCAGCAGCTTTAGCACAGATACGCAGTATTTT
>TRBD1|TRBJ1-5|-|TRBV7-8
CASSWDSLNQPQHF
TGTGCCAGCAGCTGGGACAGCCTCAATCAGCCCCAGCATTTT
>-|TRBJ1-2|-|TRBV12-3/TRBV12-4
CASSISGNYGYTF
TGTGCCAGCAGTATATCGGGGAACTATGGCTACACCTTC